This T cell receptor beta chain was sequenced in a study of long-term antiretroviral therapy in people with HIV. Concerning this clone itself: Its antigen is unidentified.

Each donor provided at least one pre-ART PBMC sample and at least two post-ART PBMC samples. DNA was extracted from approximately 0.95-9.8 million thawed cryopreserved PBMC. Study observations and caveats: Versus controls, repertoires in people with HIV had narrower CDR3 length ranges.

immunoSEQ v3.0 was run at survey level. The protocol was immunoSEQ multiplex PCR, while the TCRdb copy is restricted to in-frame clones and leaves out a portion. The data hold 22,000 or so clones, with around 82% observed a single time. The sequences come from unsorted PBMCs, collected 2.9 years after starting antiretroviral therapy. The clonotype was recovered from a woman under 40 with HIV.

CDR3 amino acids: CSVKPYTEAFF. CDR3 sequence (DNA): TGCAGCGTCAAACCATACACTGAAGCTTTCTTT. The rearrangement uses TRBV29-1 and TRBJ1-1, with D uncertain. Germline CDR1 reads SQVTM; CDR2 reads ANQGSEA. Trimming removed 6 bases at V and 3 bases at J, with 8 bases between. This CDR3 region has 11 residues.